The source of this TCR beta chain is a study of shared clonotypes between healthy human individuals. Notes on the study in general: A small donor pool kept down the genetic and exposure-history diversity that was represented.

Comment on this clone: No antigen is known for it.

Researchers ran the assay at a deep level. For every subset, genomic DNA was evenly distributed across several immunoSEQ plates. The data were produced by immunoSEQ multiplex PCR, yet TCRdb's version contains in-frame clones alone and is incomplete. The repertoire holds about 1 million clones, with around 76% as singletons. The germline V and J ends were trimmed by 0 bases and 2 bases, with 7 bases remaining between them. The CDR3 is 14 residues long. Germline assignment: CDR1 SNHLY and CDR2 FYNNEI. Donors were healthy HIV-negative adults without recent acute infections or vaccinations. The rearrangement joins TRBV2 to TRBJ1-2; D may be TRBD1 (5 bases). The receptor was derived from a man between 18 and 35 years old in good health. Sequencing was done on a sample of memory CD4+ T cells sorted from blood. Subset: CD45RA-negative fraction. CDR3 loop: CASSEARENYGYTF. The CDR3 DNA reads TGTGCCAGCAGTGAAGCCAGGGAAAACTATGGCTACACCTTC.